Listed here are 6 T cell receptor beta chains from one sample, sequenced in a study of T cells in Graves' hyperthyroidism and ophthalmopathy. Amplified regions were TCR beta CDR3 sequences from RNA transcripts. An initial round of RT-PCR targeting the TCR CDR3 relied on the HTBI primer set. TCRdb independently ran MiXCR on the multiplex PCR reads; one entry per CDR3 protein. The table shows around 620,000 distinct CDR3 sequences, with 15% to 20% occurring only once. The specimen sequenced was blood. The receptors originated from a woman in her twenties or thirties with Graves' hyperthyroidism.

The DNA of the CDR3 is TGTGCCTGGAGTAGGCAGGGGGGCTCCTACGAGCAGTACTTC. Encoded protein: CAWSRQGGSYEQYF. V and J are TRBV30 and TRBJ2-7; maybe TRBD1 (7 bases). CDR1 is GTSNPN and CDR2 is SVGIG in the germline V gene (reference sequence). The CDR3 contains 14 residues. V gave up 2 bases and J gave up 0 bases, with 11 bases separating them.

The sample holds many counts of this clonotype. The chain is built from TRBV5-1 and TRBJ1-5, with a possible D match to TRBD1 (5 bases). Germline V gives CDR1 SGHRS, CDR2 YFSETQ. The CDR3 contains 14 residues. V was clipped by 4 bases and J by 0 bases, with 8 bases between them. DNA for the CDR3: TGCGCCAGCAGCGGGGACGGTAGCAATCAGCCCCAGCATTTT. Translation: CASSGDGSNQPQHF.

At least ten counts were recorded for this clonotype. This sequence joins TRBV28 and TRBJ2-3; D is uncertain. Trimming shortened V by 2 bases and J by 5 bases, and 8 bases separated the two germline ends. The CDR3 runs 13 residues. From germline, CDR1 is MDHEN and CDR2 SYDVKM. The CDR3 bases are TGTGCCAGCAGTTTAGGAACCGAAGATACGCAGTATTTT. It encodes CASSLGTEDTQYF. The full variable domain, its missing parts supplied by reference TRBV28 and TRBJ2-3, is DVKVTQSSRYLVKRTGEKVFLECVQDMDHENMFWYRQDPGLGLRLIYFSYDVKMKEKGDIPEGYSVSREKKERFSLILESASTNQTSMYLCASSLGTEDTQYFGPGTRLTVL.

This clonotype was found many times. The V and J genes are TRBV6-5 and TRBJ2-7, with a possible D match to TRBD2 (5 bases). In germline, CDR1 is MNHEY, CDR2 SVGAGI. This CDR3 region has 15 residues. The germline V and J ends were trimmed by 2 bases and 2 bases, with 13 bases remaining between them. The CDR3 reads CASSYGETNAYEQYF. CDR3 nucleotides: TGTGCCAGCAGTTACGGGGAGACCAACGCCTACGAGCAGTACTTC.

Here the CDR3 reads CSVDPEEWTTDTQYF. In nucleotides, the CDR3 is TGCAGCGTTGACCCCGAAGAGTGGACAACAGATACGCAGTATTTT. V gene TRBV29-1 combines with J gene TRBJ2-3, with TRBD1 as a possible D gene (5 bases). The V end lost 3 bases, the J end lost 3 bases, and 16 bases lay between the germline ends. The CDR3 consists of 15 residues. CDR1 is SQVTM, CDR2 ANQGSEA, per germline.

This clonotype was recorded a few times. The gene calls are TRBV12-3 or TRBV12-4 and TRBJ1-6; D may be TRBD1 (5 bases). The CDR3 runs to 15 residues. Deletions cut 0 bases from V and 6 bases from J, with 9 bases between. The CDR3 DNA reads TGTGCCAGCAGTTTAGCGCCGACAGTTAATTCACCCCTCCACTTT. Translated, it gives CASSLAPTVNSPLHF.